The 28 T cell receptor beta chains in this list originate from one sample, sequenced in a study of blood T cell repertoires in COVID-19. This table comes from immunoSEQ multiplex PCR, and its TCRdb copy is limited to in-frame clones, with some not included. The table lists about 99,000 clones, about 85% of them singletons. Material for sequencing was peripheral blood. The origin of the receptors is a man aged 50 or older in a cohort sampled during active COVID-19.

This clone was counted a single time. The rearrangement links TRBV27 to TRBJ2-3; TRBD1 matches 9 bases. V dropped 7 bases and J dropped 4; count of bases not matched to a gene: 6. Per the germline V gene, CDR1 is MNHEY and CDR2 is SMNVEV (reference sequence). The CDR3 consists of 14 residues. CDR3 residues: CASTNRGLADTQYF. CDR3 coding DNA: TGTGCCAGCACCAACAGGGGGCTAGCAGATACGCAGTATTTT.

This chain links TRBV7-2 with TRBJ2-3; 9 positions agree with TRBD2. Germline CDR1 reads SGHTA; CDR2 reads FQGNSA. The V segment lost 5 bases and the J segment 1 base; nucleotides outside the gene matches: 4. CDR3 size: 15 residues. The CDR3 region is CASSRSSGGTDTQYF. CDR3 coding DNA: TGTGCCAGCAGCAGATCTAGCGGGGGCACAGATACGCAGTATTTT.

The V call is TRBV12-3 or TRBV12-4, the J call TRBJ2-7; 7 bases are shared with TRBD1. V shed 5 bases, J shed 8 bases, and the junction held 3 bases outside the gene matches. The CDR3 has 11 amino acids. CDR3 amino acids: CASSIQGKQYF. In DNA, the CDR3 is TGTGCCAGCAGTATACAGGGGAAGCAGTACTTC.

This CDR3 reads CASSQDFTSGTDTQYF. The CDR3 DNA sequence: TGCGCCAGCAGCCAAGACTTTACTAGCGGCACAGATACGCAGTATTTT. This sequence joins TRBV4-3 and TRBJ2-3; the match to TRBD2 covers 7 bases. With V trimmed by 0 bases and J by 1 base, 4 bases remained unmatched. The CDR3 contains 16 residues. Germline V lookup: CDR1 LGHNA, CDR2 YSLEER.

The V gene is TRBV19, the J gene TRBJ1-4; D ambiguous. The germline V gene encodes CDR1 LNHDA and CDR2 SQIVND (reference sequence). Trimming cost V 6 bases and J 8 bases, with 7 bases left between them. This CDR3 is 11 amino acids long. In DNA, the CDR3 is TGTGCCAGTAGCGTAGTCGAAAAACTGTTTTTT. It is translated as CASSVVEKLFF.

This clone is a singleton in its sample. V usage is TRBV18 and J usage is TRBJ1-1; perhaps TRBD1 as D (5 bases). This CDR3 comprises 12 residues. The germline gives CDR1 KGHSH, CDR2 LQKENI. V lost 4 bases, J lost 11 bases, and 14 bases lay in between. CDR3 bases: TGTGCCAGCTCACGGCAGCAGGGTGGGGCTTTCTTT. It is translated as CASSRQQGGAFF.

J is TRBJ2-5 and V is TRBV4-3; the D gene is possibly TRBD1 (5 bases). V was trimmed by 0 bases and J by 5 bases, leaving 13 bases between them. The CDR3 is 15 amino acids. Germline CDR1 and CDR2: LGHNA and YSLEER. The CDR3 DNA is TGCGCCAGCAGCCAAGATTATGGGGCCCGTGAGACCCAGTACTTC. As protein: CASSQDYGARETQYF.

This chain joins TRBV5-6 and TRBJ2-3, with 12 bases identical to TRBD2. The V segment lost 4 bases and the J segment 5 bases; nucleotides outside the gene matches: 5. This CDR3 comprises 15 residues. Germline V lookup: CDR1 SGHDT, CDR2 YYEEEE. CDR3 amino acids: CASSLAGGLEDTQYF. CDR3 nucleotides: TGTGCCAGCAGCCTAGCGGGGGGGCTTGAAGATACGCAGTATTTT.

The CDR3 DNA follows: TGTGCCAGCAGCGCCCGGGACAGGGGGCTCAGCTATGGCTACACCTTC. Encoded protein: CASSARDRGLSYGYTF. The chain recombines TRBV7-2 with TRBJ1-2; TRBD1 matches at 12 bases. Germline values: CDR1 SGHTA, CDR2 FQGNSA. Losses at the gene ends were 5 bases for V and 4 bases for J; bases not matched to a gene: 8. This CDR3 has 16 residues.

V gene TRBV11-3 combines with J gene TRBJ1-1; D is perhaps TRBD1 (6 bases). V was pared by 2 bases and J by 3 bases, with 10 bases between. The germline V gene has CDR1 SGHNT and CDR2 YENEEA. The CDR3 covers 14 residues. As DNA, the CDR3 is TGTGCCAGCAGCTTATTCAGGGGTGACACTGAAGCTTTCTTT. Encoded protein: CASSLFRGDTEAFF. The full variable domain, rest sourced from reference TRBV11-3 and TRBJ1-1, is EAGVVQSPRYKIIEKKQPVAFWCNPISGHNTLYWYLQNLGQGPELLIRYENEEAVDDSQLPKDRFSAERLKGVDSTLKIQPAELGDSAVYLCASSLFRGDTEAFFGQGTRLTVV.

J is TRBJ2-6 and V is TRBV7-2; 8 bases agree with TRBD1. The CDR3 loop spans 18 amino acids. Looked up from germline, CDR1 is SGHTA and CDR2 is FQGNSA. Trimming took 5 bases from V and 2 from J; bases not matched to a gene: 11. The CDR3 spells CASSKRTGLPTGANVLTF. The CDR3 DNA reads as TGTGCCAGCAGCAAGAGGACAGGGCTCCCGACTGGGGCCAACGTCCTGACTTTC.

V usage is TRBV19 and J usage is TRBJ2-5; 9 nucleotides agree with TRBD2. In germline, CDR1 is LNHDA, CDR2 SQIVND (reference sequence). Trimming cost V 7 bases and J 3 bases; bases outside gene matches: 9. This CDR3 is 15 amino acids long. The CDR3 reads CASTPGAGGKETQYF. As DNA, the CDR3 is TGTGCCAGTACCCCAGGGGCGGGGGGGAAAGAGACCCAGTACTTC.

The CDR3 protein is CASSLAPGVAGGDTQYF. As DNA, the CDR3 is TGTGCCAGCAGCTTGGCTCCCGGGGTAGCGGGGGGAGATACGCAGTATTTT. The gene calls are TRBV5-5 and TRBJ2-3; 10 nucleotides line up with TRBD2. V trimming: 0 bases; J trimming: 5 bases; junction bases outside the gene matches: 9. This CDR3 comprises 17 residues. Per the germline V gene, CDR1 is SGHKS and CDR2 is YYEKEE (reference sequence). Complete variable domain (other parts from reference TRBV5-5 and TRBJ2-3): DAGVTQSPTHLIKTRGQQVTLRCSPISGHKSVSWYQQVLGQGPQFIFQYYEKEERGRGNFPDRFSARQFPNYSSELNVNALLLGDSALYLCASSLAPGVAGGDTQYFGPGTRLTVL.

This chain joins TRBV11-2 and TRBJ1-4, with 7 bases matching TRBD1. Trimming at V came to 1 base and at J to 10 bases, leaving 0 bases not matched to a gene. Germline CDR1 reads SGHAT; CDR2 reads FQNNGV. The CDR3 totals 12 residues. The CDR3 region is CASSLAGGKLFF. CDR3 DNA sequence: TGTGCCAGCAGCTTAGCAGGGGGAAAACTGTTTTTT.

The chain is built from TRBV6-1 and TRBJ2-7; 8 bases line up with TRBD1. CDR3 length equals 15 residues. Germline V gene data show CDR1 as MNHNS and CDR2 as SASEGT. After removal of 2 bases from V and 6 bases from J, the junction contained 9 bases not matched to a gene. CDR3 protein: CASSEQGQGTGEQYF. The CDR3, as DNA: TGTGCCAGCAGTGAACAAGGACAGGGTACGGGCGAGCAGTACTTC.

In its sample, this clone was seen once. The chain links TRBV7-2 to TRBJ2-5; no clear D gene. Trimming shortened V by 5 bases and J by 5 bases, and 12 bases separated the two germline ends. Germline V gene lookup returns CDR1 SGHTA and CDR2 FQGNSA. CDR3 length equals 13 residues. This chain's CDR3 is CASSPQVRETQYF. The CDR3 coding sequence is TGTGCCAGCAGCCCCCAGGTTCGTGAGACCCAGTACTTC.

V gene TRBV27 combines with J gene TRBJ1-4; TRBD1 might be the D (6 bases). This CDR3 is built from 15 residues. V was cut by 6 bases and J by 7 bases, with 18 bases left in between. Germline V CDR1 and CDR2: MNHEY, SMNVEV (reference sequence). The CDR3 bases are TGTGCCAGCAGAGGAGTGGGCAGGGGTTTTGAAAAACTGTTTTTT. Protein product: CASRGVGRGFEKLFF.

This clone was picked up a small number of times. The CDR3 DNA follows: TGTGCCAGCAGCCCCCCGACAGGGTTCACCGGGGAGCTGTTTTTT. It encodes CASSPPTGFTGELFF. This chain joins TRBV11-2 and TRBJ2-2; 7 positions match TRBD1. Trimming removed 5 bases from V and 4 bases from J; junction bases left unmatched: 7. The CDR3 runs to 15 residues. Looked up from germline, CDR1 is SGHAT and CDR2 is FQNNGV.

This chain links TRBV2 with TRBJ2-3; 13 bases line up with TRBD2. CDR3 length equals 17 residues. CDR1 and CDR2 from the germline V gene are SNHLY and FYNNEI. V gave up 4 bases and J gave up 1 base; unmatched junction bases: 5. The CDR3 loop reads CASSGTSGGRGTDTQYF. CDR3 nucleotide sequence: TGTGCCAGCAGTGGGACTAGCGGGGGTCGGGGCACAGATACGCAGTATTTT.

To note about this clone: This sample includes further DNA sequences coding for the same CDR3. The V gene is TRBV11-3, the J gene TRBJ1-1; no clear D. The CDR3 totals 13 residues. The V end lost 5 bases, the J end lost 1 base, and 8 bases lay between the germline ends. Germline V gene lookup returns CDR1 SGHNT and CDR2 YENEEA. CDR3 nucleotide sequence: TGTGCCAGCAGCCCGTACAGGAACACTGAAGCTTTCTTT. It encodes CASSPYRNTEAFF.

The chain's CDR3 is CATRNLAGGANTGELFF. The DNA of the CDR3 is TGTGCCACTCGGAATCTAGCGGGGGGTGCGAACACCGGGGAGCTGTTTTTT. This chain joins TRBV10-3 and TRBJ2-2, with 11 bases aligning to TRBD2. V dropped 10 bases and J dropped 0; count of bases not matched to a gene: 10. Germline V CDR1 and CDR2: ENHRY, SYGVKD. The CDR3 spans 17 residues.

V is TRBV5-1 and J is TRBJ1-1; a weak D match, TRBD1 (6 bases). The V end was cut by 6 bases, the J end by 4 bases, with 16 bases between. This CDR3 region has 14 residues. Germline-derived CDR1 and CDR2 are SGHRS and YFSETQ. The CDR3 reads CASKPRGGRTEAFF. CDR3 nucleotide sequence: TGCGCCAGCAAACCCCGGGGGGGGCGCACTGAAGCTTTCTTT.

The V and J genes are TRBV19 and TRBJ2-1, with D tentatively TRBD1 (5 bases). V lost 0 bases and J 7 bases, leaving 10 bases between the germline ends. Per the germline V gene, CDR1 is LNHDA and CDR2 is SQIVND (reference sequence). The CDR3 is 14 amino acids. The DNA for the CDR3 is TGTGCCAGTAGTATAGACAGGGTGCAGAATGAGCAGTTCTTC. It is translated as CASSIDRVQNEQFF. Variable domain in full (rest from reference TRBV19 and TRBJ2-1): DGGITQSPKYLFRKEGQNVTLSCEQNLNHDAMYWYRQDPGQGLRLIYYSQIVNDFQKGDIAEGYSVSREKKESFPLTVTSAQKNPTAFYLCASSIDRVQNEQFFGPGTRLTVL.

This clone was found once. The chain carries TRBV6-5 and TRBJ1-2; 9 nucleotides match TRBD1. J gave up 4 bases and V 0 bases, and 6 bases lay outside the gene matches. Germline-derived CDR1 and CDR2 are MNHEY and SVGAGI. The CDR3 length is 16 residues. The CDR3 loop is CASSYSRTGGGYGYTF. The CDR3 DNA is TGTGCCAGCAGTTACTCGAGAACAGGGGGCGGCTATGGCTACACCTTC.

This rearrangement joins TRBV4-2 to TRBJ2-1, with 7 bases lining up with TRBD2. V lost 1 base, J lost 15 bases, and 15 bases stayed unmatched. CDR3 size: 15 residues. Germline V gene sequence: CDR1 LGHNA, CDR2 YNFKEQ. CDR3 bases: TGTGCCAGCAGCCAAGGCGGGGGTTTGGAGGGGAGAAGGTTCTTC. It codes for CASSQGGGLEGRRFF.

This chain uses TRBV2 with TRBJ2-1; 7 nucleotides agree with TRBD1. Unmatched junction bases numbered 4, after V lost 6 bases and J lost 5 bases. Germline values: CDR1 SNHLY, CDR2 FYNNEI. The CDR3 has 13 residues. The chain's CDR3 is CASRSTGNNEQFF. The CDR3 DNA follows: TGTGCCAGCAGATCGACAGGGAACAATGAGCAGTTCTTC.

This clone was seen a handful of times. The chain uses TRBV7-3 and TRBJ1-6; perhaps TRBD1 as D (5 bases). V was shortened by 5 bases and J by 10 bases, with 12 bases between the two germline ends. The CDR3 runs to 13 residues. CDR1 SGHTA and CDR2 FQGTGA come from the germline V gene. CDR3 bases: TGTGCCAGCAGCCCCCAGGGCCGATCACCCCTCCACTTT. Amino acids: CASSPQGRSPLHF. The full variable domain, its missing parts supplied by reference TRBV7-3 and TRBJ1-6, is GAGVSQTPSNKVTEKGKYVELRCDPISGHTALYWYRQSLGQGPEFLIYFQGTGAADDSGLPNDRFFAVRPEGSVSTLKIQRTERGDSAVYLCASSPQGRSPLHFGNGTRLTVT.

This clone was observed a few times. This CDR3 reads CASRGGAPETQYF. As DNA, the CDR3 is TGTGCCAGCCGAGGGGGCGCCCCAGAGACCCAGTACTTC. The chain recombines TRBV25-1 with TRBJ2-5; 7 bases are a match to TRBD1. The CDR3 has 13 amino acids. The germline V gene encodes CDR1 MGHDK and CDR2 SYGVNS. The trim removed 8 bases at V and 4 bases at J, leaving 7 bases unmatched.